The rows below give T cell receptor beta chains drawn from one sample of a study of identical twins. MiXCR, applied by TCRdb to the 5' RACE reads, yields one record per CDR3 protein. The table has some 1,600,000 distinct CDR3 sequences, about 31% seen once; the top ten hold approximately 0.29%. Input material: cord blood. Every receptor here comes from a newborn girl in good health. CDR3s include the opening cysteine and the closing phenylalanine or tryptophan. The order of the fields is V gene, D gene, clone size, J gene, CDR3 protein, CDR3 DNA. A D gene is named only where the DNA matches it firmly. Not every row has a clone size; where given, it reads once, few, many or a size class.

v_call: TRBV15
d_call: TRBD2
clone_size: .
j_call: TRBJ2-3
cdr3_aa: CATSREPGGPTDTQYF
cdr3_nt: TGTGCCACCAGCAGAGAGCCGGGAGGGCCTACAGATACGCAGTATTTT

v_call: TRBV3-1
d_call: .
clone_size: .
j_call: TRBJ2-2
cdr3_aa: CASSQDRQELFF
cdr3_nt: TGTGCCAGCAGCCAAGATCGTCAGGAGCTGTTTTTT

v_call: TRBV10-3
d_call: TRBD2
clone_size: .
j_call: TRBJ2-1
cdr3_aa: CAISEFLLTGGELYNEQFF
cdr3_nt: TGTGCCATCAGTGAGTTCCTTCTAACGGGGGGGGAACTCTACAATGAGCAGTTCTTC

v_call: TRBV4-1
d_call: .
clone_size: few
j_call: TRBJ1-5
cdr3_aa: CASSPRFYSNQPQHF
cdr3_nt: TGCGCCAGCAGCCCAAGGTTTTATAGCAATCAGCCCCAGCATTTT

v_call: TRBV5-1
d_call: TRBD2
clone_size: .
j_call: TRBJ2-1
cdr3_aa: CAGSFPSGAGNEQFF
cdr3_nt: TGCGCCGGCAGCTTCCCTAGCGGGGCCGGCAATGAGCAGTTCTTC

v_call: TRBV7-2
d_call: TRBD2
clone_size: few
j_call: TRBJ2-3
cdr3_aa: CASSLLGLAGYTQYF
cdr3_nt: TGTGCCAGCAGCTTACTGGGACTAGCGGGGTATACGCAGTATTTT

v_call: TRBV6-6
d_call: .
clone_size: .
j_call: TRBJ2-7
cdr3_aa: CASSPRVNYEQYF
cdr3_nt: TGTGCCAGCAGCCCCAGGGTAAACTACGAGCAGTACTTC

v_call: TRBV16
d_call: TRBD1
clone_size: .
j_call: TRBJ1-1
cdr3_aa: CASSPEQGATEAFF
cdr3_nt: TGTGCCAGCAGCCCAGAACAGGGGGCCACTGAAGCTTTCTTT

v_call: TRBV4-2
d_call: TRBD2
clone_size: many
j_call: TRBJ2-1
cdr3_aa: CASSQGTSGRYNEQFF
cdr3_nt: TGTGCCAGCAGCCAAGGGACTAGCGGGAGATACAATGAGCAGTTCTTC

v_call: TRBV3-1
d_call: .
clone_size: .
j_call: TRBJ2-4
cdr3_aa: CASSQDRGAGKNIQYF
cdr3_nt: TGTGCCAGCAGCCAAGATAGGGGAGCGGGCAAAAACATTCAGTACTTC

v_call: TRBV29-1
d_call: .
clone_size: few
j_call: TRBJ2-3
cdr3_aa: CSVGERLYLTDTQYF
cdr3_nt: TGCAGCGTTGGGGAGCGGCTTTACCTCACAGATACGCAGTATTTT

v_call: TRBV5-1
d_call: .
clone_size: .
j_call: TRBJ1-1
cdr3_aa: CASKSRTITEAFF
cdr3_nt: TGCGCCAGCAAGTCGAGGACAATTACTGAAGCTTTCTTT

v_call: TRBV6-1
d_call: .
clone_size: .
j_call: TRBJ2-7
cdr3_aa: CASSEGGRDYEQYF
cdr3_nt: TGTGCCAGCAGTGAAGGTGGCAGGGATTACGAGCAGTACTTC

v_call: TRBV28
d_call: .
clone_size: .
j_call: TRBJ2-2
cdr3_aa: CASSWGARYTGELFF
cdr3_nt: TGTGCCAGCAGTTGGGGGGCGCGGTACACCGGGGAGCTGTTTTTT

v_call: TRBV14
d_call: .
clone_size: .
j_call: TRBJ2-3
cdr3_aa: CASSQVSPDTQYF
cdr3_nt: TGTGCCAGCAGCCAAGTTAGCCCAGATACGCAGTATTTT

v_call: TRBV20-1
d_call: TRBD1
clone_size: .
j_call: TRBJ1-5
cdr3_aa: CSVRDRGYNQPQHF
cdr3_nt: TGCAGTGTTAGAGACAGGGGCTACAATCAGCCCCAGCATTTT

v_call: TRBV7-2
d_call: .
clone_size: .
j_call: TRBJ2-2
cdr3_aa: CASSFDLSGELFF
cdr3_nt: TGTGCCAGCAGCTTTGATCTATCCGGGGAGCTGTTTTTT

v_call: TRBV7-8
d_call: .
clone_size: .
j_call: TRBJ1-2
cdr3_aa: CTSSLARDTAVRYGYTF
cdr3_nt: TGTACCAGCAGCTTAGCACGGGACACCGCAGTACGGTATGGCTACACCTTC

v_call: TRBV10-3
d_call: TRBD1
clone_size: few
j_call: TRBJ1-5
cdr3_aa: CAISDGQGARGNQPQHF
cdr3_nt: TGTGCCATCAGTGATGGACAGGGGGCGCGGGGCAATCAGCCCCAGCATTTT

v_call: TRBV6-6
d_call: .
clone_size: many
j_call: TRBJ2-7
cdr3_aa: CASRSPLTSYEQYF
cdr3_nt: TGTGCCAGCAGGAGCCCACTTACTTCCTACGAGCAGTACTTC

v_call: TRBV10-2
d_call: .
clone_size: .
j_call: TRBJ2-7
cdr3_aa: CASSEFGHWSSYEQYF
cdr3_nt: TGCGCCAGCAGTGAATTCGGACACTGGAGCTCCTACGAGCAGTACTTC